The clone carrying this TCR beta chain has only a few counts. Its antigen is as yet unknown. The data originate from a study of T cells after yellow fever vaccination. About the study: Fractions low in cell number were prepared with SMART-Seq v4 Ultra Low Input. General observations from the study: Across the CD4 and CD8 compartments, a small share of clonotypes was present in both.

Template switching by 5'RACE produced TCR cDNA, adding a universal primer site and UMIs. TCRdb processed the 5' RACE reads anew with MiXCR; each CDR3 protein has one entry. There are 120,000 or so distinct CDR3 sequences in the sample; about 16% occur only once, and roughly 43% lies in the top ten. Germline CDR1 and CDR2: MNHEY and SVGAGI. V dropped 6 bases and J dropped 7; count of bases not matched to a gene: 3. The CDR3 spans 12 residues. This chain joins TRBV6-5 and TRBJ2-1; 7 bases are shared with TRBD1. The sequencing here drew on CD8+ T cells sorted from PBMCs, taken 5 days after the yellow fever booster vaccination. The sequence came from a man aged 18 to 29 who received the YFV17D yellow fever vaccine. CDR3 sequence reads: CASSQGVNEQFF. As DNA, the CDR3 is TGTGCCAGCAGCCAGGGGGTTAATGAGCAGTTCTTC.